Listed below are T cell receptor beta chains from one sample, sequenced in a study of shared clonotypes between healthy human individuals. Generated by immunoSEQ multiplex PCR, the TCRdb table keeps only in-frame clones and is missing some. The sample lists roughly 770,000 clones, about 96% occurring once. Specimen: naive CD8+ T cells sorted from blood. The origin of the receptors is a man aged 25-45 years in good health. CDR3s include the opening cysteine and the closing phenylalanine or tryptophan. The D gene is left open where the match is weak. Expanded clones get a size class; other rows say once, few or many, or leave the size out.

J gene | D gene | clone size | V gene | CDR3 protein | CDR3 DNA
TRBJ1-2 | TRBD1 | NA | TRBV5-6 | CASSLGQGARGYTF | TGTGCCAGCAGCTTGGGACAGGGGGCGCGTGGCTACACCTTC
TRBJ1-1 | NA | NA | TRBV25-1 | CASSEEGTGTEAFF | TGTGCCAGCAGTGAAGAGGGGACGGGCACTGAAGCTTTCTTT
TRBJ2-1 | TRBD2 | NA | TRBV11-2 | CASSALGGLAESSYNEQFF | TGTGCCAGCAGCGCCCTAGGCGGACTAGCGGAGAGCTCCTACAATGAGCAGTTCTTC
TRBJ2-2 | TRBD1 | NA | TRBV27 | CASSKAGGLHWELFF | TGTGCCAGCAGCAAGGCAGGGGGCTTGCATTGGGAGCTGTTTTTT
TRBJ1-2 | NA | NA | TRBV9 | CASSDPGRRHGYTF | TGTGCCAGCAGCGATCCCGGACGGCGGCATGGCTACACCTTC
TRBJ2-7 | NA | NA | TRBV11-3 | CASSLGPNNYEQYF | TGTGCCAGCAGCTTAGGACCGAATAATTACGAGCAGTACTTC
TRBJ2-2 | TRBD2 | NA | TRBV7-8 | CASSSKGLAGTGELFF | TGTGCCAGCAGCTCGAAGGGACTAGCGGGAACTGGGGAGCTGTTTTTT
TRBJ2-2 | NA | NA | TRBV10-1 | CASSAPQDTGELFF | TGCGCCAGCAGTGCCCCACAGGACACCGGGGAGCTGTTTTTT
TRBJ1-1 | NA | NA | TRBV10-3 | CAITEGFVNTEAFF | TGTGCCATCACCGAGGGTTTTGTGAACACTGAAGCTTTCTTT
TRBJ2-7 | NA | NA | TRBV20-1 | CSAPSGYEQYF | TGCAGTGCCCCCAGTGGCTACGAGCAGTACTTC
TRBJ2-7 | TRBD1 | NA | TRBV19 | CASSLGQGYEQYF | TGTGCCAGTAGTTTGGGACAGGGCTACGAGCAGTACTTC
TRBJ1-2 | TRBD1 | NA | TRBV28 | CASSPTGVHGYTF | TGTGCCAGCAGTCCGACAGGGGTACATGGCTACACCTTC
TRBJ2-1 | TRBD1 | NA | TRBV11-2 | CASSLVLQGSEQFF | TGTGCCAGCAGCTTAGTCTTACAGGGGAGTGAGCAGTTCTTC
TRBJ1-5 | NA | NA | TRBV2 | CASSEWYNDSNQPQHF | TGTGCCAGCAGTGAATGGTACAATGATAGCAATCAGCCCCAGCATTTT
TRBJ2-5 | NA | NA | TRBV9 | CASSVGEETQYF | TGTGCCAGCAGCGTAGGAGAAGAGACCCAGTACTTC
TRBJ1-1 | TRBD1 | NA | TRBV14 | CASRRTGDTEAFF | TGTGCCAGCAGACGGACAGGGGACACTGAAGCTTTCTTT
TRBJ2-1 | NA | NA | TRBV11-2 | CASSLGDTGYNEQFF | TGTGCCAGCAGCTTAGGGGACACCGGATACAATGAGCAGTTCTTC
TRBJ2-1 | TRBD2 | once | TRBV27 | CASSDGTSGNNEQFF | TGTGCCAGCAGCGACGGGACTAGCGGGAACAATGAGCAGTTCTTC
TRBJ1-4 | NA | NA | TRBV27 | CASSFTSGSELFF | TGTGCCAGCAGTTTCACCTCAGGGAGCGAACTGTTTTTT
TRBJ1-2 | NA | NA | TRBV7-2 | CASKPQGIYGYTF | TGTGCCAGCAAACCACAGGGCATCTATGGCTACACCTTC
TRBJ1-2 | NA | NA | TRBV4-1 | CASSQAGVNYGYTF | TGCGCCAGCAGCCAAGCGGGGGTTAACTATGGCTACACCTTC
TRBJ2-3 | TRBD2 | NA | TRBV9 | CASSRLAGAGVSADTQYF | TGTGCCAGCAGCCGGCTAGCGGGAGCTGGGGTCAGCGCAGATACGCAGTATTTT
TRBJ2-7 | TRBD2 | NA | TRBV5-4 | CASSAPGLAGTYEQYF | TGTGCCAGCAGTGCCCCGGGACTAGCGGGAACCTACGAGCAGTACTTC
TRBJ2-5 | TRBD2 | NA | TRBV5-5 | CASSRGLAAPQETQYF | TGTGCCAGCAGCCGGGGACTAGCGGCTCCTCAAGAGACCCAGTACTTC
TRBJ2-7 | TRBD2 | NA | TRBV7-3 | CASSLGLAGGSYEQYF | TGTGCCAGCAGCTTAGGACTAGCGGGAGGGTCCTACGAGCAGTACTTC
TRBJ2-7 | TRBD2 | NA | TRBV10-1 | CASSESPAGGPYEQYF | TGCGCCAGCAGTGAGTCCCCAGCGGGAGGGCCCTACGAGCAGTACTTC
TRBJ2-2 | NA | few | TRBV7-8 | CASSSTGGWTGELFF | TGTGCCAGCAGCTCTACAGGAGGGTGGACCGGGGAGCTGTTTTTT
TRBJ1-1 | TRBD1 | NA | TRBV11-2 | CASSLGQGTDTEAFF | TGTGCCAGCAGCTTAGGACAGGGTACCGACACTGAAGCTTTCTTT
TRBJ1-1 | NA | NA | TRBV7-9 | CATGRDTEAFF | TGTGCCACCGGACGGGACACTGAAGCTTTCTTT
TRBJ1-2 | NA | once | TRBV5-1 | CASSTEGGSYGYTF | TGCGCCAGCAGCACCGAAGGGGGAAGCTATGGCTACACCTTC
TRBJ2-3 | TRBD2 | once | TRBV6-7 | CASRGLAGVSRDTDTQYF | TGTGCCAGCAGAGGACTAGCGGGAGTTTCCCGGGACACAGATACGCAGTATTTT
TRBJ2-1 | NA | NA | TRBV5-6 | CASSPGWSSYNEQFF | TGTGCCAGCAGCCCTGGGTGGAGCTCCTACAATGAGCAGTTCTTC
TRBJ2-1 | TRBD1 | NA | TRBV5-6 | CASSGEWDRSVNEQFF | TGTGCCAGCAGCGGGGAATGGGACAGAAGTGTCAATGAGCAGTTCTTC
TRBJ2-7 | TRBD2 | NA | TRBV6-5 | CASRYIAGGIYEQYF | TGTGCCAGCAGATATATAGCGGGAGGGATCTACGAGCAGTACTTC
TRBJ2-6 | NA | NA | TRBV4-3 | CASSPNRALSSGANVLTF | TGCGCCAGCAGCCCCAACAGGGCCCTTTCTTCTGGGGCCAACGTCCTGACTTTC
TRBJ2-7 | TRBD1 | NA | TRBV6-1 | CASSTTGLSSNEQYF | TGTGCCAGCAGTACGACAGGGTTATCTTCCAACGAGCAGTACTTC
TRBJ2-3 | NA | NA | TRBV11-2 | CASSPSPTDTQYF | TGTGCCAGCAGCCCCTCCCCCACAGATACGCAGTATTTT
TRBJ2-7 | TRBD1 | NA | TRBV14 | CASRRTGQVEQYF | TGTGCCAGCAGACGGACAGGTCAGGTCGAGCAGTACTTC
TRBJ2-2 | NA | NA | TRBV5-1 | CASSLWGPNTGELFF | TGCGCCAGCAGCTTGTGGGGGCCAAACACCGGGGAGCTGTTTTTT
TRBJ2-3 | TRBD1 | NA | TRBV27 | CASSLLSPGGPDTQYF | TGTGCCAGCAGTTTATTATCCCCAGGGGGCCCAGATACGCAGTATTTT
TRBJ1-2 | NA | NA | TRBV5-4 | CASSFSGFPGEEGYTF | TGTGCCAGCAGCTTCTCAGGATTTCCAGGGGAGGAAGGCTACACCTTC